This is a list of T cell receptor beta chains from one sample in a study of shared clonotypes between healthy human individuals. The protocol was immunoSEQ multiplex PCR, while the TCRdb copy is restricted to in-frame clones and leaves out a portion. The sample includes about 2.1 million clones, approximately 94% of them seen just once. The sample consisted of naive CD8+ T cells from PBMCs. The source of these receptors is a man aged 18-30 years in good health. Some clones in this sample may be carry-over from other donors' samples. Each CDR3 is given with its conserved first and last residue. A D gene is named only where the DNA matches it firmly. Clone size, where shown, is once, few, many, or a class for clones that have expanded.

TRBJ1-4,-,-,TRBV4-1,CASSQDIGTANEKLFF,TGCGCCAGCAGCCAAGATATAGGGACGGCGAATGAAAAACTGTTTTTT
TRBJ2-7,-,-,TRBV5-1,CASRESYEQYF,TGCGCCAGCCGGGAGAGTTACGAGCAGTACTTC
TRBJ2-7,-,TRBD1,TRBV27,CASSLSRGHEQYF,TGTGCCAGCAGTTTATCTAGGGGGCACGAGCAGTACTTC
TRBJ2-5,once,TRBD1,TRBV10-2,CASERATGAGETQYF,TGCGCCAGCGAGAGGGCGACAGGGGCCGGAGAGACCCAGTACTTC
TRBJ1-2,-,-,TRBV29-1,CSVEGQFGYTF,TGCAGCGTTGAAGGGCAGTTTGGCTACACCTTC
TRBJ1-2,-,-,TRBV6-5,CASSLTAANYGYTF,TGTGCCAGCAGTCTGACAGCGGCGAACTATGGCTACACCTTC
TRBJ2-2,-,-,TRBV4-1,CASSQEHTNTGELFF,TGCGCCAGCAGCCAAGAGCATACGAACACCGGGGAGCTGTTTTTT
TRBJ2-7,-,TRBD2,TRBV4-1,CASSQRSSGTYEQYF,TGCGCCAGCAGCCAACGGTCTAGCGGGACCTACGAGCAGTACTTC
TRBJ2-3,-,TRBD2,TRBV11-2,CASSWGRLANADTQYF,TGTGCCAGCAGCTGGGGAAGACTAGCCAACGCAGATACGCAGTATTTT
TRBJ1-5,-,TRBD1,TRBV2,CASSYAPGQGPGQPQHF,TGTGCCAGCAGTTACGCTCCGGGACAGGGACCCGGTCAGCCCCAGCATTTT
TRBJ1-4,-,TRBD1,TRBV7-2,CASSDPLQGALEKLFF,TGTGCCAGCAGCGACCCCCTCCAGGGGGCTCTCGAAAAACTGTTTTTT
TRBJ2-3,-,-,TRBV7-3,CASSPPVWLSTDTQYF,TGTGCCAGCAGCCCCCCCGTTTGGCTTAGCACAGATACGCAGTATTTT
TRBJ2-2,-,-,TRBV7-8,CASSFIRSTGELFF,TGTGCCAGCAGCTTTATACGTAGCACCGGGGAGCTGTTTTTT
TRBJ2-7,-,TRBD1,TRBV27,CASSLRDSSSYEQYF,TGTGCCAGCAGTTTAAGGGACAGTTCATCGTACGAGCAGTACTTC